Described below is a single T cell receptor beta chain sequence and its context. The table came from immunoSEQ multiplex PCR; TCRdb's copy has only in-frame clones and leaves some out. This table holds tens of thousands of clones, roughly 92% found once. Trimming took 6 bases from V and 4 from J, leaving 18 bases between them. The germline gives CDR1 SQVTM, CDR2 ANQGSEA. This CDR3 spans 14 amino acids. Time point defined: baseline, week 1 (first vaccination visit). The treatment denotes: pre-vaccination baseline after standard-of-care therapy. The entry originates in a study of a mutant IDH1 vaccine in newly diagnosed glioma. Study at large: The therapy given earlier, which was standard therapy, consisted of radiotherapy, temozolomide, or both, and most of the patients received both.

The sample here was PBMCs, taken from a glioma patient treated with radiotherapy, temozolomide or both. The receptor's source is a man in his late teens or twenties with glioma. The chain links TRBV29-1 to TRBJ1-1; TRBD1 is a possible D gene (5 bases). The CDR3 region has the DNA TGCAGCGTGGGGGGGTACGGGATGGGCACTGAAGCTTTCTTT. Translation: CSVGGYGMGTEAFF.